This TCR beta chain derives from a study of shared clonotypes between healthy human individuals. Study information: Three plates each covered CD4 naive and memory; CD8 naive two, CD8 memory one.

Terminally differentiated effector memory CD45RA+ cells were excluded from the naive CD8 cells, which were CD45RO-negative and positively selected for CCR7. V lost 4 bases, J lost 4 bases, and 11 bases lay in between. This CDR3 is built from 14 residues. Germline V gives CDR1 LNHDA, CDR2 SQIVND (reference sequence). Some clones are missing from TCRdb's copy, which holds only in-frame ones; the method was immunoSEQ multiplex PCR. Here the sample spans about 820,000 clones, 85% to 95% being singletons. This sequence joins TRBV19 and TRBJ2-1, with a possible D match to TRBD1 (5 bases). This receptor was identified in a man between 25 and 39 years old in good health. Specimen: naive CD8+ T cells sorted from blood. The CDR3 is CASSTGITYNEQFF. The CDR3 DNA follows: TGTGCCAGTAGTACAGGGATCACGTACAATGAGCAGTTCTTC.